The 25 T cell receptor beta chains given below trace back to one sample, sequenced in a study of graft-versus-host responses after intestinal transplantation. These receptors lack a known antigen. Profiled with immunoSEQ multiplex PCR; TCRdb holds only in-frame clones, not every one. The repertoire holds about 41,000 clones, around 95% seen once, with about 0.5% in the top ten. Here the sequenced sample was unstimulated CD8+ T cells sorted from spleen or lymph node cells, taken before transplant. Receptors were obtained from a human donor who was the organ donor for an intestinal transplant.

This clone has a single count. This chain links TRBV9 with TRBJ2-1; no firm D call. The CDR3 contains 13 residues. Germline V gene sequence: CDR1 SGDLS, CDR2 YYNGEE. Trimming cost V 0 bases and J 4 bases, with 5 bases left between them. The CDR3 coding sequence is TGTGCCAGCAGCGTAGGTAGTTACAATGAGCAGTTCTTC. The encoded protein is CASSVGSYNEQFF.

This chain uses TRBV9 with TRBJ2-5, with D uncertain. This CDR3 has 14 residues. The V end was cut by 0 bases, the J end by 4 bases, with 10 bases between. CDR1 is SGDLS, CDR2 YYNGEE, per germline. CDR3 bases: TGTGCCAGCAGCGTAGAACAGTTTGGAGAGACCCAGTACTTC. Translation gives CASSVEQFGETQYF.

This clone was observed a single time. The rearrangement joins TRBV7-9 to TRBJ2-6, with D possibly TRBD1 on 5 matching bases. This CDR3 contains 16 residues. Germline loops: CDR1 SEHNR, CDR2 FQNEAQ (reference sequence). Trimming took off 4 bases at V and 1 base at J, with 11 bases between the two ends. The CDR3 DNA sequence: TGTGCCAGCAGCTCAACAGGTTTTTCTGGGGCCAACGTCCTGACTTTC. Translating gives CASSSTGFSGANVLTF.

The V gene is TRBV2, the J gene TRBJ2-5, with 9 positions matching TRBD2. V shed 0 bases and J 5 bases; nucleotides not matched to a gene: 7. Germline CDR1 is SNHLY and CDR2 is FYNNEI. The CDR3 is 16 residues long. CDR3 bases: TGTGCCAGCAGTGAAGCTAGCGGGGGAAGAAGTGAGACCCAGTACTTC. The encoded protein is CASSEASGGRSETQYF.

The chain combines TRBV5-6 with TRBJ1-1; possible D gene TRBD1, 5 bases. Germline V gene sequence: CDR1 SGHDT, CDR2 YYEEEE. CDR3 length: 11 amino acids. The V gene lost 2 bases and the J gene lost 6 bases, with 5 bases spanning the gap. The chain's CDR3 is CASSLGAEAFF. CDR3 in DNA: TGTGCCAGCAGCTTAGGGGCTGAAGCTTTCTTT.

The V gene is TRBV13, the J gene TRBJ1-2; D uncertain. The CDR3 runs to 14 residues. Between the trimmed V and J ends, which lost 3 bases and 6 bases, there was a span of 14 bases. Germline values: CDR1 PRHDT, CDR2 FYEKMQ (reference sequence). CDR3 loop: CASSFGGKVDGYTF. The CDR3 DNA follows: TGTGCCAGCAGCTTTGGAGGGAAGGTCGATGGCTACACCTTC.

The chain employs TRBV7-9 and TRBJ2-7; 12 bases align to TRBD2. The CDR3 consists of 18 residues. Trimming at V came to 2 bases and at J to 0 bases, leaving 8 bases not matched to a gene. Germline V CDR1 and CDR2: SEHNR, FQNEAQ (reference sequence). The CDR3 DNA follows: TGTGCCAGCAGCTTACCCCCCCGACTAGCGGGGGACTCCTACGAGCAGTACTTC. Protein product: CASSLPPRLAGDSYEQYF.

The chain is built from TRBV6-4 and TRBJ2-3, with 13 positions matching TRBD2. In germline, CDR1 is MRHNA, CDR2 SNTAGT. The CDR3 runs 16 residues. The V gene end was trimmed by 3 bases and the J gene end by 4 bases; junction bases not matched to a gene: 4. Here the CDR3 reads CASSETTSGGADTQYF. Written as DNA, the CDR3 is TGTGCCAGCAGTGAGACAACTAGCGGGGGGGCAGATACGCAGTATTTT.

The rearrangement uses TRBV4-1 and TRBJ1-4; D possibly corresponds to TRBD1 (5 bases). V was shortened by 2 bases and J by 7 bases, with 20 bases between the two germline ends. Germline CDR1 is MGHRA and CDR2 is YSYEKL. There are 17 residues in the CDR3. CDR3 DNA: TGCGCCAGCAGCCAAAGGATCTGGGACGGTAGGCGTGAAAAACTGTTTTTT. This gives the protein CASSQRIWDGRREKLFF.

The CDR3 coding sequence is TGTGCCAGCAGCTCACGGACTAGCGGGCAGGGGGGTGAGCAGTTCTTC. As protein: CASSSRTSGQGGEQFF. This chain connects TRBV7-8 to TRBJ2-1, with TRBD2 identical over 11 bases. The CDR3 loop spans 16 amino acids. CDR1 and CDR2 from the germline V gene are SGHVS and FQNEAQ. V dropped 4 bases and J dropped 9; count of bases not matched to a gene: 11.

The V gene is TRBV9, the J gene TRBJ1-5; D remains unclear. From germline, CDR1 is SGDLS and CDR2 YYNGEE. Trimming left V 3 bases short and J 0 bases short, with 7 bases between. This CDR3 has 14 amino acids. DNA for the CDR3: TGTGCCAGCAGCGGAGGCGATAGCAATCAGCCCCAGCATTTT. It codes for CASSGGDSNQPQHF.

The chain has TRBV7-9 and TRBJ2-7; TRBD1 matches 8 bases. Germline V gene sequence: CDR1 SEHNR, CDR2 FQNEAQ (reference sequence). The CDR3 extends over 16 amino acids. V shed 5 bases and J 0 bases; nucleotides not matched to a gene: 9. CDR3 coding DNA: TGTGCCAGCAGCCCCAGACAGGGGCCTAGCTCCTACGAGCAGTACTTC. Translation gives CASSPRQGPSSYEQYF.

V and J are TRBV19 and TRBJ2-1, with TRBD2 matching 11 bases. The germline V gene encodes CDR1 LNHDA and CDR2 SQIVND (reference sequence). The CDR3 spans 14 residues. J gave up 13 bases and V 5 bases, and 10 bases lay outside the gene matches. The CDR3 DNA reads TGTGCCAGTAGTTCGGGGACTAGCGGTGTCTATCAGTTCTTC. The encoded protein is CASSSGTSGVYQFF.

This chain connects TRBV19 to TRBJ2-1, with 7 nucleotides matching TRBD2. The ends lost 5 bases at V and 2 bases at J; junction bases unmatched: 3. This CDR3 is 14 amino acids long. Germline values: CDR1 LNHDA, CDR2 SQIVND (reference sequence). In nucleotides, the CDR3 is TGTGCCAGTAGTTGGGGGGGAACCTACAATGAGCAGTTCTTC. It codes for CASSWGGTYNEQFF. The entire variable domain, with the rest obtained from reference TRBV19 and TRBJ2-1, is as follows: DGGITQSPKYLFRKEGQNVTLSCEQNLNHDAMYWYRQDPGQGLRLIYYSQIVNDFQKGDIAEGYSVSREKKESFPLTVTSAQKNPTAFYLCASSWGGTYNEQFFGPGTRLTVL.

The genes are TRBV11-3 and TRBJ2-1, with 10 bases identical to TRBD2. Germline CDR1 SGHNT, CDR2 YENEEA. V was pared by 4 bases and J by 9 bases, with 18 bases of the junction left unmatched. The CDR3 consists of 18 residues. CDR3 loop: CASSSRLTAGGRTGEQFF. For the CDR3, the DNA is TGTGCCAGCAGCTCCCGTTTAACAGCGGGGGGGCGTACGGGTGAGCAGTTCTTC.

The chain carries TRBV19 and TRBJ2-2; 7 nucleotides agree with TRBD1. The CDR3 loop spans 14 amino acids. V dropped 1 base and J dropped 5; count of bases not matched to a gene: 1. The germline V gene encodes CDR1 LNHDA and CDR2 SQIVND (reference sequence). The CDR3 protein is CASSIARGTGELFF. In nucleotides, the CDR3 is TGTGCCAGTAGTATAGCCAGGGGGACCGGGGAGCTGTTTTTT.

This clone was seen just once. The junction departs from the called germline gene at one end, perhaps through a read error. The genes are TRBV14 and TRBJ2-5; D is ambiguous. The DNA matches TRBJ2-7 better at its end, which makes the J call doubtful. Per germline, CDR1 SGHDN and CDR2 FVKESK. CDR3 length: 14 residues. The CDR3 loop reads CASGQDLSTYEQYF. The CDR3 coding sequence is TGTGCCAGCGGCCAAGATCTTAGTACCTACGAGCAGTACTTC.

The J gene is TRBJ2-7, the V gene TRBV4-1; 8 bases are shared with TRBD1. Germline V gene data show CDR1 as MGHRA and CDR2 as YSYEKL. The CDR3 is 15 residues long. The V and J ends lost 3 bases and 3 bases, in that order; junction bases with no gene match: 7. The CDR3 nucleotides are TGCGCCAGCAGCCAGGACCGACAGGGGTTCTACGAGCAGTACTTC. Translated, it gives CASSQDRQGFYEQYF.

This sequence joins TRBV6-1 and TRBJ2-5; D is perhaps TRBD2 (5 bases). The CDR3 totals 16 residues. Germline assignment: CDR1 MNHNS and CDR2 SASEGT. V was shortened by 3 bases and J by 0 bases, with 14 bases between the two germline ends. CDR3 nucleotide sequence: TGTGCCAGCAGTGAGGTGGGCGGGTGGTACCAAGAGACCCAGTACTTC. Translation: CASSEVGGWYQETQYF.

This chain connects TRBV25-1 to TRBJ2-3; D gene unclear. This CDR3 is 14 amino acids long. V shed 1 base and J shed 4 bases, with 9 bases lying between them. Germline CDR1 and CDR2: MGHDK and SYGVNS. In DNA form, the CDR3 reads TGTGCCAGCAGTGAATGGAGCCATGCAGATACGCAGTATTTT. It specifies CASSEWSHADTQYF.

The V and J genes are TRBV4-3 and TRBJ2-2; 8 positions agree with TRBD1. Germline-derived CDR1 and CDR2 are LGHNA and YSLEER. V shed 5 bases and J 7 bases; nucleotides not matched to a gene: 12. CDR3 length: 16 residues. CDR3 residues: CASSSPQGAVGGELFF. In nucleotides, the CDR3 is TGCGCCAGCAGCTCGCCGCAGGGGGCGGTAGGCGGGGAGCTGTTTTTT.

The rearrangement uses TRBV11-2 and TRBJ2-5; the D gene could be TRBD1 or TRBD2 (6 bases each). Germline loops: CDR1 SGHAT, CDR2 FQNNGV. V gave up 0 bases and J gave up 3 bases, with 14 bases separating them. This CDR3 is built from 16 residues. Written as DNA, the CDR3 is TGTGCCAGCAGCTTAGAGTGGGGGGCATCGAAAGAGACCCAGTACTTC. This sequence encodes CASSLEWGASKETQYF.

This clone is a singleton in its sample. At one of its ends the junction is not consistent with the germline gene, which may arise from a read error. The rearrangement uses TRBV27 and TRBJ2-1; 15 positions agree with TRBD2. Germline CDR1 and CDR2: MNHEY and SMNVEV (reference sequence). The CDR3 is 18 amino acids. For the CDR3, the DNA is TGTGCCGGCAGTTTGGGGACTAGCGGGGGGCCTTATTACAATGAGCAGTTCTTC. Translated: CAGSLGTSGGPYYNEQFF.

The chain is built from TRBV27 and TRBJ2-7; 7 bases align to TRBD1. The CDR3 runs to 14 residues. J gave up 3 bases and V 7 bases, and 9 bases lay outside the gene matches. Germline CDR1 and CDR2: MNHEY and SMNVEV (reference sequence). CDR3 sequence: CASKPVGQIYEQYF. CDR3 DNA sequence: TGTGCCAGCAAACCCGTGGGACAGATCTACGAGCAGTACTTC.

CDR3 bases: TGTGCCAGCAGACCGAGGGGGCCGGGGAACACCATATATTTT. Translation: CASRPRGPGNTIYF. This chain joins TRBV25-1 and TRBJ1-3; 7 nucleotides align to TRBD1. The germline CDR1 and CDR2 sequences are MGHDK and SYGVNS. The J segment lost 7 bases and the V segment lost 6 bases, leaving 9 bases of the junction unmatched. This CDR3 has 14 amino acids.